This record concerns one T cell receptor beta chain sequence. The sample holds a few counts of this clonotype. Its target antigen remains unknown. No clone much larger than this one lies a single base away; base qualities are absent. A case-control design nested within a healthcare worker cohort in London, UK, was used, with weekly nasopharyngeal swab PCR tests and blood sampling performed. Healthcare workers were recruited during the week of the UK lockdown, between 23 and 31 March 2020, and followed weekly for up to roughly 16 weeks. These data originate in a study of early T cells in non-severe SARS-CoV-2 infection (dated by TCRdb to the early 2020s). General notes on the study: Because TCR sequencing relied on bulk RNA taken from unsorted whole blood, pairing of alpha and beta chains was not possible. Overall results and qualifications from the work: VDJdb matching was skewed toward anti-spike CD8 responses, so virus-specific expansions were likely underestimated and private and CD4 specificities were missed.

Library preparation was by 5' RACE. Sequencer: NextSeq 500. To correct for sequencing error and PCR bias, the TCR library protocol tagged individual cDNA molecules with unique molecular identifiers. Both TCR alpha and beta chains were sequenced, and tight co-correlation was observed between alpha and beta sequence abundances in each sample. The study's processing was this. V gene, J gene and CDR3 annotation of TCR sequences was performed with Decombinator V4. Expanded TCRs were defined as changing significantly between any two time points under a Poisson model with p below 0.0001. TCR abundances were normalised to the total number of TCRs sequenced per sample and were expressed as counts per million. MAIT TCRs were defined by TRAV1-2 paired with TRAJ12, TRAJ20 or TRAJ33, and iNKT TCRs by TRAV10 paired with TRAJ18. A search of VDJdb, accessed on 1 November 2021, was run for TCRs annotated to CMV, EBV and SARS-CoV-2, with TCRs annotated for multiple antigens excluded. TCRdb reran the public reads through fastp at Q25 and MiXCR, keeping productive beta chains. Each CDR3 protein appears once, grouped with its most common genes and DNA. None of the V and J calls come from the authors' own analysis; TCRdb made them. The sample yields 60,000 to 75,000 distinct CDR3 sequences; 9% to 10% were counted once. The top ten hold about a sixth of the sample.

The germline V gene encodes CDR1 SQVTM and CDR2 ANQGSEA. The V and J ends are trimmed by 2 bases and 5 bases, leaving 6 bases between them. Including the terminal cysteine and phenylalanine, the CDR3 comprises 11 residues. Just CDR3 DNA is preserved here, 33 bases in frame from base 1. Sequencing was performed on whole blood, taken at baseline. The receptor comes from an adult who was a healthcare worker with PCR-confirmed SARS-CoV-2 infection or an uninfected control (not recorded which). The chain uses TRBV29-1 and TRBJ1-1, with no confident D gene call. The CDR3 region: CSVESGTEAFF. DNA sequence: TGCAGCGTTGAATCGGGGACTGAAGCTTTCTTT. With the rest looked up from the reference TRBV29-1 and TRBJ1-1 genes rather than sequenced, the full variable domain is SAVISQKPSRDICQRGTSLTIQCQVDSQVTMMFWYRQQPGQSLTLIATANQGSEATYESGFVIDKFPISRPNLTFSTLTVSNMSPEDSSIYLCSVESGTEAFFGQGTRLTVV.